Listed below are T cell receptor beta chains from one sample, sequenced in a study of read filtering for tumor transcriptome and immune sequencing. Using its own MiXCR run on the reads, TCRdb lists one record per CDR3 protein. The sample consists of about 40,000 distinct CDR3 sequences, 10% to 15% of them appearing once. The material sequenced was a population of CD138-negative cells sorted from bone marrow. The receptor source for this set is a donor aged 40 or older with multiple myeloma. Both conserved end residues are part of each CDR3. D genes are given only for firm matches. Rows may omit the clone size; those that give it use once, few, many or a size class.

d_gene: NA; abundance: NA; v_gene: TRBV5-1; j_gene: TRBJ2-4; CDR3nt: TGCGCCAGCAGCTTGGTGGGACTGGAAAACATTCAGTACTTC; CDR3aa: CASSLVGLENIQYF
d_gene: NA; abundance: many; v_gene: TRBV7-9; j_gene: TRBJ2-3; CDR3nt: TGTGCCATCGTGGCGGGGTACACAGATACGCAGTATTTT; CDR3aa: CAIVAGYTDTQYF
d_gene: TRBD1; abundance: many; v_gene: TRBV7-6; j_gene: TRBJ2-7; CDR3nt: TGTGCCAGCAGCTCCAGACAGGGGAACGAGCAGTACTTC; CDR3aa: CASSSRQGNEQYF
d_gene: NA; abundance: many; v_gene: TRBV3-1; j_gene: TRBJ1-1; CDR3nt: TGTGCCAGCAGCCAAGGGCAGTCGGCTTTCTTT; CDR3aa: CASSQGQSAFF
d_gene: NA; abundance: NA; v_gene: TRBV2; j_gene: TRBJ1-2; CDR3nt: TGTGCCAGCAGTGAGATCCCGGCCTATGGCTACACCTTC; CDR3aa: CASSEIPAYGYTF
d_gene: NA; abundance: once; v_gene: TRBV4-1; j_gene: TRBJ1-3; CDR3nt: TGCGCCAGCAGCCAAGGATGGAAACAGATGGCTGGAAACACCATATATTTT; CDR3aa: CASSQGWKQMAGNTIYF
d_gene: NA; abundance: many; v_gene: TRBV30; j_gene: TRBJ1-1; CDR3nt: TGTGCCTGCGGGCAAGAGAACACTGAAGCTTTCTTT; CDR3aa: CACGQENTEAFF
d_gene: NA; abundance: many; v_gene: TRBV29-1; j_gene: TRBJ2-3; CDR3nt: TGCAGCACCCCTAGGGGAAACACAGATACGCAGTATTTT; CDR3aa: CSTPRGNTDTQYF
d_gene: TRBD1; abundance: many; v_gene: TRBV7-9; j_gene: TRBJ2-1; CDR3nt: TGTGCCAGCAGCCCGGGAACAGGGGGCTCCTACAATGAGCAGTTCTTC; CDR3aa: CASSPGTGGSYNEQFF
d_gene: TRBD1; abundance: many; v_gene: TRBV20-1; j_gene: TRBJ1-6; CDR3nt: TGCAGTGCTAGAGTAGAACAGGGGGGTTCACCCCTCCACTTT; CDR3aa: CSARVEQGGSPLHF
d_gene: NA; abundance: many; v_gene: TRBV10-3; j_gene: TRBJ1-2; CDR3nt: TGTGCCATCAGACAACCCCAGACAGAAATAAGGAATGGCTACACCTTC; CDR3aa: CAIRQPQTEIRNGYTF
d_gene: NA; abundance: many; v_gene: TRBV6-1; j_gene: TRBJ2-1; CDR3nt: TGTGCCAGCAGCCTCCAAGAAGTTTCCTACAATGAGCAGTTCTTC; CDR3aa: CASSLQEVSYNEQFF
d_gene: NA; abundance: many; v_gene: TRBV7-9; j_gene: TRBJ1-1; CDR3nt: TGTGCCAGCAGCTCAAGTTTCCCGGGCGTGGTAGCTTTCTTT; CDR3aa: CASSSSFPGVVAFF
d_gene: TRBD2; abundance: many; v_gene: TRBV10-3; j_gene: TRBJ2-1; CDR3nt: TGTGCCATCAGTGATAGTGTGAGCGGGGGGGCCCGAAACAATGAGCAGTTCTTC; CDR3aa: CAISDSVSGGARNNEQFF
d_gene: NA; abundance: many; v_gene: TRBV10-3; j_gene: TRBJ2-7; CDR3nt: TGTGCCATCGCCTCTTTTTCCTACGAGCAGTACTTC; CDR3aa: CAIASFSYEQYF
d_gene: NA; abundance: many; v_gene: TRBV2; j_gene: TRBJ2-3; CDR3nt: TGTGCCAGCAGTGTTGACTCCGTCGGCACAGATACGCAGTATTTT; CDR3aa: CASSVDSVGTDTQYF
d_gene: TRBD1; abundance: many; v_gene: TRBV7-9; j_gene: TRBJ1-1; CDR3nt: TGTGCCAGCAGCTGGGACAGGGGAGGGCAAGCTGAAGCTTTCTTT; CDR3aa: CASSWDRGGQAEAFF
d_gene: TRBD2; abundance: many; v_gene: TRBV7-9; j_gene: TRBJ2-1; CDR3nt: TGTGCCAGCAGCGGACTAGTCAGCTCCTACAATGAGCAGTTCTTC; CDR3aa: CASSGLVSSYNEQFF
d_gene: TRBD1; abundance: few; v_gene: TRBV6-6; j_gene: TRBJ1-3; CDR3nt: TGTGCCAGCAGTTACTCTGAACAGGGGAGCTCTGGAAACACCATATATTTT; CDR3aa: CASSYSEQGSSGNTIYF
d_gene: NA; abundance: many; v_gene: TRBV7-9; j_gene: TRBJ2-5; CDR3nt: TGTGCCAGCAGTTCAAAAGCAGGGGAAGAGACCCAGTACTTC; CDR3aa: CASSSKAGEETQYF
d_gene: NA; abundance: many; v_gene: TRBV14; j_gene: TRBJ1-1; CDR3nt: TGTGCCAGCAGCCAGGCCTTTGGTGGTGAAGCTTTCTTT; CDR3aa: CASSQAFGGEAFF
d_gene: NA; abundance: NA; v_gene: TRBV20-1; j_gene: TRBJ1-1; CDR3nt: TGCAGTGCTACGATCCTGCAGGGCCTGAACACTGAAGCTTTCTTT; CDR3aa: CSATILQGLNTEAFF
d_gene: TRBD2; abundance: many; v_gene: TRBV29-1; j_gene: TRBJ2-7; CDR3nt: TGCAGCGTTGTTCCTAGCGGGGACGAGCAGTACTTC; CDR3aa: CSVVPSGDEQYF
d_gene: NA; abundance: many; v_gene: TRBV7-9; j_gene: TRBJ2-6; CDR3nt: TGTGCCAGCAGCTTATCCCGGTCTGGGGCCAACGTCCTGACTTTC; CDR3aa: CASSLSRSGANVLTF
d_gene: TRBD2; abundance: few; v_gene: TRBV27; j_gene: TRBJ2-1; CDR3nt: TGTGCCAGCAGTCGGACCGGGACTAGAGGTCGGAATGAGCAGTTCTTC; CDR3aa: CASSRTGTRGRNEQFF
d_gene: NA; abundance: many; v_gene: TRBV20-1; j_gene: TRBJ2-5; CDR3nt: TGCAGTGCTAGACAGGGTAGGGAGACCCAGTACTTC; CDR3aa: CSARQGRETQYF
d_gene: TRBD1; abundance: many; v_gene: TRBV7-3; j_gene: TRBJ2-2; CDR3nt: TGTGCCAGCAGCCTCTTACAGGGGGCTACCGGGGAGCTGTTTTTT; CDR3aa: CASSLLQGATGELFF
d_gene: TRBD2; abundance: NA; v_gene: TRBV3-1; j_gene: TRBJ2-5; CDR3nt: TGTGCCAGCAGCCAAGAGATGGCTAGCGGGGGGGGAGAGACCCAGTACTTC; CDR3aa: CASSQEMASGGGETQYF
d_gene: NA; abundance: many; v_gene: TRBV7-9; j_gene: TRBJ1-2; CDR3nt: TGTGCCAGCAGCTTAACCCGTGATGGCTACACCTTC; CDR3aa: CASSLTRDGYTF
d_gene: NA; abundance: many; v_gene: TRBV7-9; j_gene: TRBJ2-1; CDR3nt: TGTGCCAGCAGCCGGGACTACAATGAGCAGTTCTTC; CDR3aa: CASSRDYNEQFF
d_gene: NA; abundance: many; v_gene: TRBV27; j_gene: TRBJ2-7; CDR3nt: TGTGCCAGCAGTCCTGGCCCGGGACGGAGTAGCGCCTACGAGCAGTACTTC; CDR3aa: CASSPGPGRSSAYEQYF
d_gene: NA; abundance: many; v_gene: TRBV7-9; j_gene: TRBJ1-2; CDR3nt: TGTGCCAGCAGCTTAGATAGTTGGGTTCCCTATGGCTACACCTTC; CDR3aa: CASSLDSWVPYGYTF
d_gene: TRBD2; abundance: many; v_gene: TRBV20-1; j_gene: TRBJ2-3; CDR3nt: TGCAGTGCTAGAGCTCCCCTAGCGGGGATCACAGATACGCAGTATTTT; CDR3aa: CSARAPLAGITDTQYF
d_gene: TRBD1; abundance: few; v_gene: TRBV20-1; j_gene: TRBJ2-6; CDR3nt: TGCAGTGCTAGGTTTTGGGACAGGGTTGACGGGGCCAACGTCCTGACTTTC; CDR3aa: CSARFWDRVDGANVLTF
d_gene: NA; abundance: many; v_gene: TRBV21-1; j_gene: TRBJ1-1; CDR3nt: TGTGCCAGCAGCAAGACATACGACAGGGGTGTTTGGACTGAAGCTTTCTTT; CDR3aa: CASSKTYDRGVWTEAFF
d_gene: NA; abundance: few; v_gene: TRBV3-1; j_gene: TRBJ2-5; CDR3nt: TGTGCCAGTGGACGGTATCAAGAGACCCAGTACTTC; CDR3aa: CASGRYQETQYF
d_gene: NA; abundance: many; v_gene: TRBV20-1; j_gene: TRBJ2-1; CDR3nt: TGCAGTGCTAGGGTCCAGCGGAGCCGGAATGAGCAGTTCTTC; CDR3aa: CSARVQRSRNEQFF
d_gene: TRBD1; abundance: many; v_gene: TRBV5-1; j_gene: TRBJ2-2; CDR3nt: TGCGCCAGCAGCTTGTGGGACAGGGGGACCGGGGAGCTGTTTTTT; CDR3aa: CASSLWDRGTGELFF
d_gene: TRBD2; abundance: many; v_gene: TRBV20-1; j_gene: TRBJ2-1; CDR3nt: TGCAGTGCTAGAGATCAGGAGGTAGGGACTAGCGGAAACAATGAGCAGTTCTTC; CDR3aa: CSARDQEVGTSGNNEQFF
d_gene: TRBD1; abundance: medium-sized; v_gene: TRBV6-1; j_gene: TRBJ2-1; CDR3nt: TGTGCCAGCAGACGGACAGGTGACAATGAGCAGTTCTTC; CDR3aa: CASRRTGDNEQFF
d_gene: NA; abundance: many; v_gene: TRBV12-3/TRBV12-4; j_gene: TRBJ1-6; CDR3nt: TGTGCCAGCAGTTTAGGGGACTATTCACCCCTCCACTTT; CDR3aa: CASSLGDYSPLHF
d_gene: TRBD2; abundance: many; v_gene: TRBV5-1; j_gene: TRBJ2-3; CDR3nt: TGCGCCAGCAGCTCAATACTAGCGGGGGATGGGGCAGATACGCAGTATTTT; CDR3aa: CASSSILAGDGADTQYF
d_gene: NA; abundance: many; v_gene: TRBV20-1; j_gene: TRBJ1-2; CDR3nt: TGCAGTGCTAGCGTCACTGTTTATGGCTACACCTTC; CDR3aa: CSASVTVYGYTF
d_gene: NA; abundance: many; v_gene: TRBV14; j_gene: TRBJ2-7; CDR3nt: TGTGCCAGCAGCACAAGCGGCCCACCCGGTCCCTACGAGCAGTACTTC; CDR3aa: CASSTSGPPGPYEQYF
d_gene: NA; abundance: many; v_gene: TRBV6-6; j_gene: TRBJ2-7; CDR3nt: TGTGCCAGCAGTCCGGGACTTTCCTACGAGCAGTACTTC; CDR3aa: CASSPGLSYEQYF
d_gene: NA; abundance: many; v_gene: TRBV20-1; j_gene: TRBJ2-7; CDR3nt: TGCAGTGCCCCCGGCAGAAGCTCCTACGAGCAGTACTTC; CDR3aa: CSAPGRSSYEQYF
d_gene: NA; abundance: many; v_gene: TRBV20-1; j_gene: TRBJ2-2; CDR3nt: TGCAGTGCCGGGTCGGCAGAGTCGAACACCGGGGAGCTGTTTTTT; CDR3aa: CSAGSAESNTGELFF
d_gene: NA; abundance: many; v_gene: TRBV19; j_gene: TRBJ2-1; CDR3nt: TGTGCCAGTAGTATAGATAGCAATGAGCAGTTCTTC; CDR3aa: CASSIDSNEQFF
d_gene: NA; abundance: many; v_gene: TRBV21-1; j_gene: TRBJ2-1; CDR3nt: TGTGCCAGCAGCAAAGCCGACCAGGACGTTCATTTGGGTCGTTGGGTTGATGAGCAGTTCTTC; CDR3aa: CASSKADQDVHLGRWVDEQFF
d_gene: TRBD2; abundance: many; v_gene: TRBV6-1; j_gene: TRBJ2-3; CDR3nt: TGTGCCAGCAGAGCCTTCGGGGGAGGGGCAGATACGCAGTATTTT; CDR3aa: CASRAFGGGADTQYF
d_gene: TRBD1; abundance: many; v_gene: TRBV6-1; j_gene: TRBJ1-5; CDR3nt: TGTGCCAGCAGTGAAGTGGTGACAGGGGGGAATCAGCCCCAGCATTTT; CDR3aa: CASSEVVTGGNQPQHF
d_gene: NA; abundance: many; v_gene: TRBV5-1; j_gene: TRBJ2-5; CDR3nt: TGCGCCAGCAGCGCAGTAGAGGAGACCCAGTACTTC; CDR3aa: CASSAVEETQYF
d_gene: NA; abundance: many; v_gene: TRBV20-1; j_gene: TRBJ2-4; CDR3nt: TGCAGTGGCCTGACAGAGTACAAAAACATTCAGTACTTC; CDR3aa: CSGLTEYKNIQYF
d_gene: TRBD1; abundance: NA; v_gene: TRBV12-3/TRBV12-4; j_gene: TRBJ1-1; CDR3nt: TGTGCCAGCAGAAGGGACAGGGAAGCTTCCTTT; CDR3aa: CASRRDREASF
d_gene: NA; abundance: many; v_gene: TRBV5-1; j_gene: TRBJ2-2; CDR3nt: TGCGCCAGCAGCTTGTTCCCAGGGTACACCGGGGAGCTGTTTTTT; CDR3aa: CASSLFPGYTGELFF
d_gene: NA; abundance: NA; v_gene: TRBV7-8; j_gene: TRBJ1-4; CDR3nt: TGTGCCAGCAGCGGGGCCATTGCAACTAATGAAAAACTGCTTTTT; CDR3aa: CASSGAIATNEKLLF
d_gene: NA; abundance: medium-sized; v_gene: TRBV20-1; j_gene: TRBJ2-1; CDR3nt: TGCAGTGCTGGAGGGGGAGGACTAGGCAATGAGCAGTTCTTC; CDR3aa: CSAGGGGLGNEQFF
d_gene: NA; abundance: many; v_gene: TRBV15; j_gene: TRBJ1-1; CDR3nt: TGTGCCACCAGCATAGGAGGGGGGTATGGTGATGAAGCTTTCTTT; CDR3aa: CATSIGGGYGDEAFF